This T cell receptor (beta chain) was sequenced in a study of shared clonotypes between healthy human individuals. At the level of the study: There were three CD4 naive, three CD4 memory, two CD8 naive and one CD8 memory plates per donor.

Investigators spread the genomic DNA of each subset evenly over several immunoSEQ plates. TCRdb's table, derived via immunoSEQ multiplex PCR, lists solely in-frame clones and lacks some. In the table there are 950,000 to 1,100,000 clones, around 76% of which are singletons. Germline loops: CDR1 SGHNT, CDR2 YYREEE (reference sequence). V dropped 3 bases and J dropped 3; count of bases not matched to a gene: 3. The CDR3 runs 15 residues. Splitting of CD4+ cells produced CD45RA+ naive and CD45RA-negative memory subsets. Regarding this clone: This likely reflects a read error, since a far larger clone is one base away. The same CDR3 also results from other DNA sequences found in this sample.

Sequenced material: memory CD4+ T cells sorted from blood. Subset noted: CD45RA-negative fraction. The chain recombines TRBV5-4 with TRBJ2-7; 13 bases align to TRBD2. The receptor's source is a man between 18 and 29 years old in good health. The CDR3 bases are TGTGCCAGCAGCTCCGGGACTAGCGGGATCTACGAGCAGTACTTC. This sequence encodes CASSSGTSGIYEQYF.